This T cell receptor beta chain emerged from a study of PD-1 blockade in classical Hodgkin lymphoma. Findings of the study overall: Before treatment, TCR diversity in newly diagnosed patients was reportedly lower than in healthy donors.

Repertoires were generated with immunoSEQ multiplex PCR, while TCRdb's copy carries only in-frame clones and drops some. The sample lists about 23,000 clones; approximately 91% were seen once. This clone was seen only once. Its antigen is still unknown. Germline lookup yields CDR1 MDHEN and CDR2 SYDVKM. The CDR3 consists of 16 residues. Trimming took off 3 bases at V and 1 base at J, with 12 bases between the two ends. Described time point: newly diagnosed, previously untreated cHL patient sample. Thawed PBMCs underwent magnetic negative selection to yield purified CD4+ T cells. The study compared against PBMCs from newly diagnosed, untreated classical Hodgkin lymphoma.

The clonotype comes from a human donor with classical Hodgkin lymphoma. Sequenced input: CD4+ T cells from blood. The chain carries TRBV28 and TRBJ2-2; D is perhaps TRBD1 or TRBD2 (5 bases each). CDR3 sequence reads: CASSFRGVLNTGELFF. CDR3 in DNA: TGTGCCAGCAGTTTCCGAGGGGTCCTGAACACCGGGGAGCTGTTTTTT.